This record looks at one T cell receptor (beta chain) sequence and its context. What it binds is not known. Clones were sequenced by immunoSEQ multiplex PCR, and TCRdb holds only the in-frame ones, with some missing. The data hold some 360,000 clones, with 70% to 75% observed a single time. The length of the CDR3 is 15 residues. V was clipped by 7 bases and J by 0 bases; unmatched bases: 7. Germline CDR1 and CDR2: LNHDA and SQIVND (reference sequence). This entry is derived from a study of shared clonotypes between healthy human individuals. Overall study: A donor's plate count was three for CD4 naive and three for CD4 memory; CD8 naive had two and CD8 memory one.

Broader study findings: Among the subsets, naive ones generally showed larger estimated richness than memory ones. Rarefaction demonstrated incomplete sorted-subset sequencing despite large depth.

Sequenced sample: memory CD4+ T cells sorted from blood. Subset indicated: CD45RA-negative fraction. This sequence originates from a man aged 25 to 40 in good health. V gene TRBV19 combines with J gene TRBJ1-2; 8 nucleotides line up with TRBD1. The CDR3 DNA reads TGTGCCAGTAACAACAGGGGGGCCGCTAACTATGGCTACACCTTC. This gives the protein CASNNRGAANYGYTF.